This T cell receptor (beta chain) came from a study of blood T cell repertoires in COVID-19. About the study: Italy, Spain and the United States were the sources of the convalescent and acute COVID-19 samples. Nucleic acid was either cDNA or gDNA, and it came from T cells, B-cell-depleted T cells, or PBMCs.

Original methodology: Amplification with reference gene primers provided the estimates of nucleated cell counts. Data came from immunoSEQ multiplex PCR; TCRdb stores just in-frame clones and leaves some out. V, J and clone size were drawn from that table, and D and trimming were deduced from the DNA. The repertoire holds 310,000 or so clones, with 88% as singletons. Germline CDR1 is LNHNV and CDR2 is YYDKDF (reference sequence). This CDR3 region has 16 residues. After removal of 3 bases from V and 8 bases from J, the junction contained 10 bases not matched to a gene. The TCR comes from a woman aged 45-65 years with active or convalescent COVID-19. Sequenced sample: peripheral blood. The genes are TRBV15 and TRBJ2-3, with TRBD2 matching over 11 bases. CDR3 DNA: TGTGCCACCAGCAGGGCACGACTAGCGGGGTATGTTACGCAGTATTTT. Amino acid sequence: CATSRARLAGYVTQYF.